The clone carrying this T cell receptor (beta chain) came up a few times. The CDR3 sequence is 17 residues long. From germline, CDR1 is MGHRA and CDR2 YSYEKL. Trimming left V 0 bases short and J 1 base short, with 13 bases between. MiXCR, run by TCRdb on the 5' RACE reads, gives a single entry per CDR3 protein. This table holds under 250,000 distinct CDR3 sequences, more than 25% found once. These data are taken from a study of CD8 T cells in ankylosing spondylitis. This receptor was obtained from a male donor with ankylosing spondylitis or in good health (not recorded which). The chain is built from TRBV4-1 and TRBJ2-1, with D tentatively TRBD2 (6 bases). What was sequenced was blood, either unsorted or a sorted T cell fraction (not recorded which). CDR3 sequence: CASSQDLGTQSYNEQFF. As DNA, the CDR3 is TGCGCCAGCAGCCAAGATCTCGGGACTCAGTCCTACAATGAGCAGTTCTTC.